A single sample gave rise to the 3 T cell receptor beta chains below, sequenced in a study of T cell repertoires in cytomegalovirus infection. Antigen specificity for these receptors is unknown. MiXCR, applied by TCRdb to the reads, yields one record per CDR3 protein. The sample includes 650,000 to 900,000 distinct CDR3 sequences, 30% to 35% of them seen just once. The sequences come from cultured CD8+ T cells from PBMCs, collected from culture after CMV antigen stimulation. The receptors here all came from a human donor in good health (CMV status not recorded). Some clones in this sample may be carry-over from other donors' samples.

This clonotype was seen a few times. The chain couples TRBV27 to TRBJ2-3, with a weak D call TRBD1 (5 bases). Trimming stripped 4 bases from V and 4 bases from J, with 12 bases between. The CDR3 extends over 14 amino acids. The germline gives CDR1 MNHEY, CDR2 SMNVEV (reference sequence). In nucleotides, the CDR3 is TGTGCCAGCAGTTCAGACAGACCCTCAGATACGCAGTATTTT. It specifies CASSSDRPSDTQYF.

The V gene is TRBV18, the J gene TRBJ2-5, with D maybe TRBD2 (5 bases). The CDR3 length is 14 residues. The germline gives CDR1 KGHSH, CDR2 LQKENI. V shed 3 bases and J shed 7 bases, with 15 bases lying between them. CDR3 in DNA: TGTGCCAGCTCACCCCCAGGAGGTGCAGGGACCCAGTACTTC. This sequence encodes CASSPPGGAGTQYF.

This clonotype was seen only once. The J gene is TRBJ1-1, the V gene TRBV10-2; D perhaps matches TRBD1 (5 bases). The V end was cut by 2 bases, the J end by 4 bases, with 8 bases between. Looked up from germline, CDR1 is WSHSY and CDR2 is SAAADI. The CDR3 runs to 13 residues. This CDR3 is CASSEKGSTEAFF. In DNA, the CDR3 is TGCGCCAGCAGTGAGAAGGGGAGCACTGAAGCTTTCTTT.